These T cell receptor beta chains were read from a single sample in a study of blood T cell repertoires in COVID-19. Generated by immunoSEQ multiplex PCR, the TCRdb table keeps only in-frame clones and is missing some. The sample shows 150,000 to 250,000 clones, 94% of them seen only once. Sample: peripheral blood. These TCRs come from a man aged 25-40 years with COVID-19, enrolled during active disease. CDR3s include the opening cysteine and the closing phenylalanine or tryptophan. D genes are given only for firm matches. Not all rows give a size; the values are once, few, many and, for expanded clones, a class.

j_gene	d_gene	v_gene	abundance	CDR3aa	CDR3nt
TRBJ2-7	-	TRBV5-4	-	CASSLAAGGEGYEQYF	TGTGCCAGCAGCCTCGCGGCGGGCGGCGAGGGATACGAGCAGTACTTC
TRBJ2-5	TRBD2	TRBV7-9	-	CASSPSGLETQYF	TGTGCCAGCAGCCCTAGCGGGTTAGAGACCCAGTACTTC
TRBJ1-1	-	TRBV5-4	once	CASSLNRDTEAFF	TGTGCCAGCAGCTTGAACAGGGACACTGAAGCTTTCTTT
TRBJ2-1	TRBD2	TRBV5-1	few	CASSPGLAGGLTIYNEQFF	TGCGCCAGCAGCCCGGGACTAGCGGGGGGACTAACGATCTACAATGAGCAGTTCTTC
TRBJ1-5	-	TRBV7-9	-	CASSLAIGDKPQHF	TGTGCCAGCAGCTTAGCGATCGGGGATAAGCCCCAGCATTTT
TRBJ2-1	-	TRBV24-1	-	CATSGPRGGLDNEQFF	TGTGCCACCAGTGGACCCAGGGGCGGGTTGGACAATGAGCAGTTCTTC
TRBJ2-1	-	TRBV12-3/TRBV12-4	-	CASSRGNEQFF	TGTGCCAGCAGTCGGGGGAATGAGCAGTTCTTC
TRBJ2-7	-	TRBV7-9	-	CASSFTGLSYEQYF	TGTGCCAGCAGCTTTACAGGCTTATCCTACGAGCAGTACTTC
TRBJ1-5	-	TRBV6-5	-	CASSYSYYRVDQPQHF	TGTGCCAGCAGTTACTCCTACTACAGGGTGGATCAGCCCCAGCATTTT
TRBJ2-3	-	TRBV7-2	-	CASSLISLDTQYF	TGTGCCAGCAGCTTAATCAGTTTAGATACGCAGTATTTT
TRBJ1-3	-	TRBV6-5	-	CASRPGQYSGNTIYF	TGTGCCAGCAGACCCGGACAGTACTCTGGAAACACCATATATTTT
TRBJ1-5	-	TRBV6-1	-	CASSELRHYSNQPQHF	TGTGCCAGCAGTGAACTGCGGCACTATAGCAATCAGCCCCAGCATTTT
TRBJ1-1	TRBD1	TRBV29-1	-	CSAQELGQANTEAFF	TGCAGCGCCCAAGAACTGGGACAGGCAAACACTGAAGCTTTCTTT
TRBJ1-5	-	TRBV10-1	-	CASSESSQPQHF	TGCGCCAGCAGTGAGTCAAGCCAGCCCCAGCATTTT
TRBJ1-5	TRBD1	TRBV4-2	-	CASSQASTGIQPQHF	TGTGCCAGCAGCCAAGCTTCGACAGGGATCCAGCCCCAGCATTTT
TRBJ2-1	TRBD2	TRBV7-3	-	CASSPVGRGAADNEQFF	TGTGCCAGCAGCCCCGTGGGGCGGGGGGCGGCTGACAATGAGCAGTTCTTC
TRBJ1-2	TRBD1	TRBV10-3	-	CAISESRGGLPYGYTF	TGTGCCATCAGTGAGTCGAGAGGGGGCCTTCCCTATGGCTACACCTTC
TRBJ1-1	-	TRBV6-5	-	CASTKEGFGDTEAFF	TGTGCCAGCACAAAGGAGGGTTTTGGTGACACTGAAGCTTTCTTT
TRBJ1-2	TRBD1	TRBV27	-	CASSPGTESRGYTF	TGTGCCAGCAGTCCAGGGACAGAGAGTAGGGGCTACACCTTC
TRBJ1-2	-	TRBV2	once	CASIPSRGQNYGYTF	TGTGCCAGCATCCCAAGCCGCGGACAGAACTATGGCTACACCTTC
TRBJ2-7	-	TRBV7-6	-	CASSLANSYEQYF	TGTGCCAGCAGCTTGGCCAACTCCTACGAGCAGTACTTC
TRBJ2-3	TRBD2	TRBV5-1	-	CASSDPSGLPEDTQYF	TGCGCCAGCAGCGATCCTTCGGGACTACCGGAGGATACGCAGTATTTT
TRBJ1-3	-	TRBV11-2	once	CASSFAGGRTTSGNTIYF	TGTGCCAGCAGCTTTGCGGGAGGAAGGACGACATCTGGAAACACCATATATTTT
TRBJ2-7	TRBD1	TRBV11-2	-	CASSLDLAGGLEQYF	TGTGCCAGCAGCTTAGATCTGGCAGGGGGTCTCGAGCAGTACTTC
TRBJ1-3	-	TRBV9	once	CASSVLQDLSGNTIYF	TGTGCCAGCAGCGTACTACAGGACCTCTCTGGAAACACCATATATTTT
TRBJ2-2	-	TRBV5-4	-	CASSSPPVAGELFF	TGTGCCAGCAGCTCCCCGCCCGTCGCGGGGGAGCTGTTTTTT
TRBJ2-5	-	TRBV19	-	CASSHRVLGQETQYF	TGTGCCAGTAGTCACAGGGTATTGGGGCAAGAGACCCAGTACTTC
TRBJ1-4	TRBD1	TRBV5-4	-	CASSFGGGSEKLFF	TGTGCCAGCAGCTTTGGAGGGGGCTCTGAAAAACTGTTTTTT
TRBJ1-1	-	TRBV3-1/TRBV3-2	-	CASSQGWQNTEAFF	TGTGCCAGCAGCCAAGGATGGCAGAACACTGAAGCTTTCTTT
TRBJ2-1	-	TRBV7-2	-	CASSLQMVEGGEQFF	TGTGCCAGCAGCTTACAAATGGTGGAAGGGGGTGAGCAGTTCTTC
TRBJ1-1	-	TRBV4-2	-	CASSGEVPEAFF	TGTGCCAGCAGCGGAGAGGTCCCTGAAGCTTTCTTT
TRBJ1-4	TRBD1	TRBV29-1	-	CSARTGLSVEKLFF	TGCAGCGCTAGGACAGGTTTAAGTGTTGAAAAACTGTTTTTT
TRBJ2-7	TRBD1	TRBV19	-	CASSITGQGHEQYF	TGTGCCAGTAGTATAACGGGACAGGGCCACGAGCAGTACTTC
TRBJ1-1	TRBD1	TRBV11-2	once	CASSLAGGTEAFF	TGTGCCAGCAGCTTAGCAGGGGGCACTGAAGCTTTCTTT
TRBJ1-2	TRBD1	TRBV18	-	CASSLRSGTGNYGYTF	TGTGCCAGCTCACTTCGCTCCGGGACAGGCAACTATGGCTACACCTTC
TRBJ1-2	TRBD1	TRBV4-1	-	CASSQTGGVIYHGYTF	TGCGCCAGCAGCCAAACAGGGGGCGTTATTTATCATGGCTACACCTTC
TRBJ1-1	TRBD1	TRBV2	-	CASSKRQGNTEAFF	TGTGCCAGCAGTAAGAGACAGGGGAACACTGAAGCTTTCTTT
TRBJ2-7	TRBD2	TRBV28	-	CASSFSLAGGPEQYF	TGTGCCAGCAGTTTTTCTCTAGCGGGGGGGCCCGAGCAGTACTTC
TRBJ2-7	TRBD2	TRBV29-1	few	CSVGEGKYEQYF	TGCAGCGTGGGGGAGGGGAAATACGAGCAGTACTTC
TRBJ2-7	-	TRBV5-1	-	CASSAGQTYEQYF	TGCGCCAGCAGCGCGGGACAGACCTACGAGCAGTACTTC
TRBJ1-4	TRBD1	TRBV6-5	-	CASRLTGVGEKLFF	TGTGCCAGCAGGCTGACAGGGGTGGGGGAAAAACTGTTTTTT
TRBJ2-7	TRBD1	TRBV18	-	CASSRTGNVVEQYF	TGTGCCAGCTCACGGACAGGGAATGTGGTCGAGCAGTACTTC
TRBJ2-6	-	TRBV5-1	-	CASSLRTDSGANVLTF	TGCGCCAGCAGCCTACGGACAGACTCTGGGGCCAACGTCCTGACTTTC
TRBJ2-4	TRBD2	TRBV27	-	CASSPLAGRVGIQYF	TGTGCCAGCAGTCCACTAGCGGGGAGGGTAGGCATTCAGTACTTC
TRBJ2-1	TRBD2	TRBV2	-	CASSPSGGPYNEQFF	TGTGCCAGCAGCCCAAGCGGGGGCCCCTACAATGAGCAGTTCTTC
TRBJ1-1	-	TRBV7-6	once	CASSPGTNTEAFF	TGTGCCAGCAGCCCGGGGACAAACACTGAAGCTTTCTTT
TRBJ1-3	TRBD1	TRBV4-1	-	CASSPLSTGRSGNTIYF	TGCGCCAGCAGCCCCCTTTCGACAGGGCGGTCTGGAAACACCATATATTTT
TRBJ1-1	TRBD1	TRBV2	-	CASSEIGLGQGPLSAFF	TGTGCCAGCAGTGAAATAGGCCTGGGACAGGGTCCCCTTTCGGCTTTCTTT
TRBJ2-1	TRBD2	TRBV15	-	CATSRDWGGGAYNEQFF	TGTGCCACCAGCAGAGATTGGGGCGGGGGTGCCTACAATGAGCAGTTCTTC
TRBJ2-5	TRBD2	TRBV7-2	-	CASILTGTSGETQYF	TGTGCCAGCATCCTGACTGGGACTAGCGGGGAGACCCAGTACTTC
TRBJ1-2	TRBD1	TRBV11-2	-	CASSLGQGANYGYTF	TGTGCCAGCAGCTTGGGACAGGGGGCTAACTATGGCTACACCTTC